These 2 T cell receptor beta chains came from one sample sequenced in a study of blood T cell repertoires in COVID-19. This table comes from immunoSEQ multiplex PCR, and its TCRdb copy is limited to in-frame clones, with some not included. This table has roughly 48,000 clones, around 80% appearing once. The specimen sequenced was peripheral blood. The receptors here all came from an older man with acute or convalescent COVID-19.

V gene TRBV6-1 combines with J gene TRBJ1-2; D remains unclear. The V end lost 0 bases, the J end lost 8 bases, and 10 bases lay between the germline ends. The CDR3 spans 13 residues. Germline loops: CDR1 MNHNS, CDR2 SASEGT. This CDR3 is CASSEAVLRGYTF. The DNA for the CDR3 is TGTGCCAGCAGTGAAGCTGTACTAAGGGGCTACACCTTC.

The chain carries TRBV19 and TRBJ1-4; D may be TRBD1 (5 bases). In germline, CDR1 is LNHDA, CDR2 SQIVND (reference sequence). V was shortened by 7 bases and J by 6 bases, with 12 bases between the two germline ends. The CDR3 has 13 residues. The CDR3 DNA reads as TGTGCCAGTAAGGTTCCAGGGCATGAAAAACTGTTTTTT. It codes for CASKVPGHEKLFF.